Below are 2 T cell receptor beta chains sequenced from a single sample in a study of OX40 agonist ivuxolimab in advanced cancers. Clones were read by immunoSEQ multiplex PCR, and TCRdb kept only the in-frame ones, dropping some. The sample contains some 81,000 clones, approximately 82% of which appear only once. The starting material was CD4+ or CD8+ T cells sorted from blood, obtained in a trial of the OX40 agonist ivuxolimab. These receptors came from an adult with an advanced solid tumor such as melanoma, head and neck, liver or kidney cancer.

This clone was counted a single time. The V and J genes are TRBV10-3 and TRBJ2-7; 10 nucleotides align to TRBD1. Germline assignment: CDR1 ENHRY and CDR2 SYGVKD. With 11 bases clipped from V and 4 bases from J, the junction kept 11 bases outside the gene matches. The CDR3 loop spans 14 amino acids. CDR3 DNA: TGTGCCGCATCACCCGGGACAGGGGTATACGAGCAGTACTTC. This translates into CAASPGTGVYEQYF.

The CDR3 region has the DNA TGTGCCAGTCGAAAAAAAGGGGACAGAGCCTACGAGCAGTACTTC. This sequence encodes CASRKKGDRAYEQYF. The rearrangement uses TRBV19 and TRBJ2-7, with 7 nucleotides matching TRBD1. Germline V gene sequence: CDR1 LNHDA, CDR2 SQIVND (reference sequence). The CDR3 contains 15 residues. The V and J ends lost 8 bases and 2 bases, in that order; junction bases with no gene match: 12.